The present T cell receptor beta chain was sequenced within a study of cytomegalovirus exposure and HLA in healthy donors. Only one count was recorded for this clone. Its antigen is not known. This PCR relied on a set of 60 Vbeta primers and 13 Jbeta primers. This table comes from immunoSEQ multiplex PCR, and its TCRdb copy is limited to in-frame clones, with some not included. The table includes over 200,000 clones, roughly 79% detected once. General study results and limits: According to a later analysis, donors in an Asian-associated ancestry cluster reportedly had fewer N-insertions than the approximately 620-donor mean.

Though nominally healthy at sampling, donors likely had unrecorded immune exposures. The CDR3 has 17 residues. Trimming cost V 1 base and J 5 bases; bases outside gene matches: 11. The germline CDR1 and CDR2 sequences are SGHRS and YFSETQ. This chain connects TRBV5-1 to TRBJ2-1; 8 bases fit TRBD2. This sequence was found in a middle-aged woman in good health and CMV-seronegative. Material for sequencing was PBMCs. The CDR3 region is CASSLPLSGGRDNEQFF. The CDR3 DNA is TGCGCCAGCAGCTTGCCCCTTTCGGGGGGGCGCGACAATGAGCAGTTCTTC. Full variable domain (outside the CDR3, taken from reference TRBV5-1 and TRBJ2-1): KAGVTQTPRYLIKTRGQQVTLSCSPISGHRSVSWYQQTPGQGLQFLFEYFSETQRNKGNFPGRFSGRQFSNSRSEMNVSTLELGDSALYLCASSLPLSGGRDNEQFFGPGTRLTVL.